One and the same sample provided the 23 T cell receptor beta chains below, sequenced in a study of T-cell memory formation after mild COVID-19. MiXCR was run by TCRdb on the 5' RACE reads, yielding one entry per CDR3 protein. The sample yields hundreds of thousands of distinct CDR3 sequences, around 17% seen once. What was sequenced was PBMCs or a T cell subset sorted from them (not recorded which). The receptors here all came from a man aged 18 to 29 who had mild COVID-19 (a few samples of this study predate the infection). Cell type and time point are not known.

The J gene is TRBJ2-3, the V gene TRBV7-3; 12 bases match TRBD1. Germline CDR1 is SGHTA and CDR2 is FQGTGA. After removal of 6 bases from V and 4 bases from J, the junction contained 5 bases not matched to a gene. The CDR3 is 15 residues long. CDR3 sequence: CASSRDRGRSDTQYF. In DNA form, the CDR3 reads TGTGCCAGCAGTCGGGACAGGGGGCGGTCAGATACGCAGTATTTT.

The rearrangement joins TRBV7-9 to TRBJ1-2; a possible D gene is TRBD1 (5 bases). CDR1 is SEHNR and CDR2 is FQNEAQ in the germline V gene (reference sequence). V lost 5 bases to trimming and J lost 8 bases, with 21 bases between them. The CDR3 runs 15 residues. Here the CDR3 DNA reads TGTGCCAGCAGCCCGACAGTTCCCAAACAAGCCGGCTACACCTTC. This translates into CASSPTVPKQAGYTF.

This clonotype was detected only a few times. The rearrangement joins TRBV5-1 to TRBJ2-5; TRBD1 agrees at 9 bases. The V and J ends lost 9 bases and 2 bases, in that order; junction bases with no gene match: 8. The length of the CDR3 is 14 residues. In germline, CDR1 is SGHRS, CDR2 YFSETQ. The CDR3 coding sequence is TGCGCCACCAAGCCACAGGGGGCACAAGAGACCCAGTACTTC. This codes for CATKPQGAQETQYF.

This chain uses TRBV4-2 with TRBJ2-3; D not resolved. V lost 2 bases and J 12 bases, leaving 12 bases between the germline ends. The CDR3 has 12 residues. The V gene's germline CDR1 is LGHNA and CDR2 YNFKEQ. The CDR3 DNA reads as TGTGCCAGCAGCCAACCTGGACCCTTCCAGTATTTT. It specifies CASSQPGPFQYF.

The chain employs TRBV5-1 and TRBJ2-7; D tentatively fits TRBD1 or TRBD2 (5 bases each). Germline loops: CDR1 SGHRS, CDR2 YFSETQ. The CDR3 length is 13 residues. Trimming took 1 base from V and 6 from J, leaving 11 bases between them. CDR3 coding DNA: TGCGCCAGCAGCTTGTTTCCAGGGAGCGAGCAGTACTTC. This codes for CASSLFPGSEQYF. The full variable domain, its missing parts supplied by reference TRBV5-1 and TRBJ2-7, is KAGVTQTPRYLIKTRGQQVTLSCSPISGHRSVSWYQQTPGQGLQFLFEYFSETQRNKGNFPGRFSGRQFSNSRSEMNVSTLELGDSALYLCASSLFPGSEQYFGPGTRLTVT.

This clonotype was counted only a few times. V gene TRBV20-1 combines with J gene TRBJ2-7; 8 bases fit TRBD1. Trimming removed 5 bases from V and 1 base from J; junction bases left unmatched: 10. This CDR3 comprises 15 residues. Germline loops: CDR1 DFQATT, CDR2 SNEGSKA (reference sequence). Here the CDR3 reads CSAEHRTGPSYEQYF. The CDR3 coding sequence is TGCAGTGCTGAACACCGGACAGGGCCATCCTACGAGCAGTACTTC.

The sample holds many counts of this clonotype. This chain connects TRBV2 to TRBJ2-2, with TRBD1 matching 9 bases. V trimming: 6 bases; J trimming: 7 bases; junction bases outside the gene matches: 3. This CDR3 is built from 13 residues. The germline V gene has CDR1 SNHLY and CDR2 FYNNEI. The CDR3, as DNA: TGTGCCAGCAGGGGACAGGGAGGCGGGGAGCTGTTTTTT. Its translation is CASRGQGGGELFF. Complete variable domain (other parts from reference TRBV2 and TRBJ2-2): EPEVTQTPSHQVTQMGQEVILRCVPISNHLYFYWYRQILGQKVEFLVSFYNNEISEKSEIFDDQFSVERPDGSNFTLKIRSTKLEDSAMYFCASRGQGGGELFFGEGSRLTVL.

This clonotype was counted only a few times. CDR3 bases: TGCAGCGTTGCACAGGGGGTTGGGGGCACAGATACGCAGTATTTT. It encodes CSVAQGVGGTDTQYF. The rearrangement uses TRBV29-1 and TRBJ2-3; 8 bases match TRBD1. Germline V lookup: CDR1 SQVTM, CDR2 ANQGSEA. The J segment lost 1 base and the V segment lost 4 bases, leaving 7 bases of the junction unmatched. This CDR3 has 15 amino acids.

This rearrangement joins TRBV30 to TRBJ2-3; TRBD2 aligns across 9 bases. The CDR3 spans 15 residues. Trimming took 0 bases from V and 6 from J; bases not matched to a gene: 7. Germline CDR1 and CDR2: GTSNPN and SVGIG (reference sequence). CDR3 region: CAWSVLAGRLDTQYF. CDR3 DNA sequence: TGTGCCTGGAGTGTACTAGCGGGCAGGTTGGATACGCAGTATTTT.

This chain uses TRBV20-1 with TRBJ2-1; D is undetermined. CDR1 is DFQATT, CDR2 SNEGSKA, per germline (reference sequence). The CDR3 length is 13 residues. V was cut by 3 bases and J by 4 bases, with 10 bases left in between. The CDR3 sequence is CSASGPAYNEQFF. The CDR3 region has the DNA TGCAGTGCTAGTGGGCCCGCATACAATGAGCAGTTCTTC.

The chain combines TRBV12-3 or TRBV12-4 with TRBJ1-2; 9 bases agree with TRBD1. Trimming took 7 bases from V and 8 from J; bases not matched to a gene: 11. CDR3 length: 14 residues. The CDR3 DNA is TGTGCCAGCAACCTGGTACAGGGGGCGCAGGGCTACACCTTC. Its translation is CASNLVQGAQGYTF.

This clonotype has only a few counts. The CDR3 DNA sequence: TGTGCCAGCAGCTTAGCGGGAGGTATCAATCAGCCCCAGCATTTT. It encodes CASSLAGGINQPQHF. This chain uses TRBV7-2 with TRBJ1-5; the D is unclear. This CDR3 is built from 15 residues. Germline V gene data show CDR1 as SGHTA and CDR2 as FQGNSA. V dropped 0 bases and J dropped 3 bases, with 9 bases sitting between them.

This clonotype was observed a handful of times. DNA for the CDR3: TGTGCCAGCAGCTTATACGGGGAGGGATATAATTCACCCCTCCACTTT. It codes for CASSLYGEGYNSPLHF. The chain combines TRBV7-2 with TRBJ1-6; D is uncertain. Germline V gene lookup returns CDR1 SGHTA and CDR2 FQGNSA. The CDR3 has 16 residues. V lost 2 bases to trimming and J lost 4 bases, with 12 bases between them.

CDR3 in amino acids: CASRKSSYEQYF. CDR3 DNA: TGTGCCAGCAGGAAGAGCTCCTACGAGCAGTACTTC. The chain recombines TRBV6-2 or TRBV6-3 with TRBJ2-7, with D hard to call. The V end was cut by 6 bases, the J end by 0 bases, with 6 bases between. Germline assignment: CDR1 MNHEY and CDR2 SVGEGT. This CDR3 has 12 residues.

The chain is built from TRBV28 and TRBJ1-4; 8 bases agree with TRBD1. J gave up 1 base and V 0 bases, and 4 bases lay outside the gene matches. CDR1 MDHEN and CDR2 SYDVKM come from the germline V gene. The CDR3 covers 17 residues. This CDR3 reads CASSLWGTGGTNEKLFF. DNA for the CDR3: TGTGCCAGCAGTTTATGGGGGACAGGAGGAACTAATGAAAAACTGTTTTTT. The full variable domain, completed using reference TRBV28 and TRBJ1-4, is DVKVTQSSRYLVKRTGEKVFLECVQDMDHENMFWYRQDPGLGLRLIYFSYDVKMKEKGDIPEGYSVSREKKERFSLILESASTNQTSMYLCASSLWGTGGTNEKLFFGSGTQLSVL.

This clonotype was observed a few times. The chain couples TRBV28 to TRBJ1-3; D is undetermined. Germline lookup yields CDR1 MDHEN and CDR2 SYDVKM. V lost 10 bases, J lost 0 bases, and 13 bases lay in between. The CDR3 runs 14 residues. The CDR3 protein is CATIPAVSGNTIYF. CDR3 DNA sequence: TGTGCCACCATTCCAGCCGTCTCTGGAAACACCATATATTTT.

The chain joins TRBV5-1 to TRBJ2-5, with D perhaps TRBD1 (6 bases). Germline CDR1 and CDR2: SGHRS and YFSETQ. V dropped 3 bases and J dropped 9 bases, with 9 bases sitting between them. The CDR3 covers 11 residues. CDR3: CASSSRGPQYF. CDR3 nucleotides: TGCGCCAGCAGCTCCAGGGGCCCCCAGTACTTC.

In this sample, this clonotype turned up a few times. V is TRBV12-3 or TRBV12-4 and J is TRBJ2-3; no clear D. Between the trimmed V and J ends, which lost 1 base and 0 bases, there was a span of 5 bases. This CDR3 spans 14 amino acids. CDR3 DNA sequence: TGTGCCAGCAGTTTAGACCCGAGCACAGATACGCAGTATTTT. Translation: CASSLDPSTDTQYF.

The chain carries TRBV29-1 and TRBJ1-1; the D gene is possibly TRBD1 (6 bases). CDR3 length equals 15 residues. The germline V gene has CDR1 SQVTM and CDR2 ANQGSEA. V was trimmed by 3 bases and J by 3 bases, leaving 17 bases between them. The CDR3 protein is CSVEGDGGADTEAFF. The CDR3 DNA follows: TGCAGCGTTGAGGGAGACGGGGGCGCGGACACTGAAGCTTTCTTT.

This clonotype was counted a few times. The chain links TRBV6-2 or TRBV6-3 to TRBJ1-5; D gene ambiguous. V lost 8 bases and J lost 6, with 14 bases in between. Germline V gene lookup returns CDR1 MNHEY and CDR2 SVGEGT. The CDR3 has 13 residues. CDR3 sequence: CASGRVGPQPQHF. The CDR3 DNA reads TGTGCCAGCGGGCGAGTCGGACCTCAGCCCCAGCATTTT.

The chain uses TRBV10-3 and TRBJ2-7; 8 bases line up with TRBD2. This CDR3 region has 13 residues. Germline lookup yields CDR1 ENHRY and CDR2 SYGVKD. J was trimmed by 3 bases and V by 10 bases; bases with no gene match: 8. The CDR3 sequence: CASSGGLGYEQYF. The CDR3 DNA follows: TGTGCCAGCAGCGGGGGCCTCGGCTACGAGCAGTACTTC.

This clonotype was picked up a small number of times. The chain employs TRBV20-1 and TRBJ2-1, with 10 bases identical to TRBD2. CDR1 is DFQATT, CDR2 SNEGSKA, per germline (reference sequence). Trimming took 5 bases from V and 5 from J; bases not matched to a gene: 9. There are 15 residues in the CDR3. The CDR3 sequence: CSALTPSGGDNEQFF. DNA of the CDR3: TGCAGTGCTTTAACCCCTAGCGGGGGAGACAATGAGCAGTTCTTC.

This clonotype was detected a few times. Here the CDR3 DNA reads TGTGCCACTGGATTGTGGGGGGCGGAGACCCAGTACTTC. Its translation: CATGLWGAETQYF. The gene calls are TRBV19 and TRBJ2-5, with D perhaps matching TRBD1 or TRBD2 (6 bases each). This CDR3 is built from 13 residues. Germline CDR1 LNHDA, CDR2 SQIVND (reference sequence). The V gene lost 10 bases and the J gene lost 5 bases, with 17 bases spanning the gap. Full variable domain (outside the CDR3, taken from reference TRBV19 and TRBJ2-5): DGGITQSPKYLFRKEGQNVTLSCEQNLNHDAMYWYRQDPGQGLRLIYYSQIVNDFQKGDIAEGYSVSREKKESFPLTVTSAQKNPTAFYLCATGLWGAETQYFGPGTRLLVL.